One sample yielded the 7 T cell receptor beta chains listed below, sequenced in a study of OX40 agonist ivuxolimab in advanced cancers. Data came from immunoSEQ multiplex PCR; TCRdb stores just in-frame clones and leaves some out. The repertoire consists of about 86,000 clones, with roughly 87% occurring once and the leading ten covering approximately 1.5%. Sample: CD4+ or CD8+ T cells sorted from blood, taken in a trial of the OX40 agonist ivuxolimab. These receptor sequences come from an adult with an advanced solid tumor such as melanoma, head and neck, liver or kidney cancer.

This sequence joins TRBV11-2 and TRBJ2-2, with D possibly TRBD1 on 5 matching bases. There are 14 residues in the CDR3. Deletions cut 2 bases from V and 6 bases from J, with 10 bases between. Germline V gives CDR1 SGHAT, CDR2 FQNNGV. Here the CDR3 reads CASSLRGLSGELFF. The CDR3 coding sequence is TGTGCCAGCAGCTTAAGGGGCCTGTCCGGGGAGCTGTTTTTT.

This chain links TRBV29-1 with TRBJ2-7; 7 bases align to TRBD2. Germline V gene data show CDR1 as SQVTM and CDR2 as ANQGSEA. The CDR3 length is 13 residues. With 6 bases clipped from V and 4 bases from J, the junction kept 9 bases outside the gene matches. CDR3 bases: TGCAGCGTGGCGGGAGCAGAGCGGTACGAGCAGTACTTC. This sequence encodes CSVAGAERYEQYF.

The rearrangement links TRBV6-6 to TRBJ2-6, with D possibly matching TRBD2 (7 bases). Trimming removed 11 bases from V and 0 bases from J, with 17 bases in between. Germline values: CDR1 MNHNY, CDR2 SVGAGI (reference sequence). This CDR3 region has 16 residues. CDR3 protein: CAAEGGWISGANVLTF. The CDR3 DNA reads TGTGCCGCCGAGGGGGGGTGGATCTCTGGGGCCAACGTCCTGACTTTC.

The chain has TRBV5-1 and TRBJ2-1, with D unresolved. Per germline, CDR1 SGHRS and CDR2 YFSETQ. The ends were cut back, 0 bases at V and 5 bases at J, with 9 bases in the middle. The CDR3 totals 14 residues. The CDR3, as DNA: TGCGCCAGCAGCTTGGGGTCCGGCCACAATGAGCAGTTCTTC. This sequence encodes CASSLGSGHNEQFF.

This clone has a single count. For the CDR3, the DNA is TGTGCCAGCAGCTTCGAGACAGGGCCCACGCAGTATTTT. It translates to CASSFETGPTQYF. This chain links TRBV7-2 with TRBJ2-3; 7 bases agree with TRBD1. The CDR3 sequence is 13 residues long. V trimming: 3 bases; J trimming: 9 bases; junction bases outside the gene matches: 6. CDR1 SGHTA and CDR2 FQGNSA come from the germline V gene.

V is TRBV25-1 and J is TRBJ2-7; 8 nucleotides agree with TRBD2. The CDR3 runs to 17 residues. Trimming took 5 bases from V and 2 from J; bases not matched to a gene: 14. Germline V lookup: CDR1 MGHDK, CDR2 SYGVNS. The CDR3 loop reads CASSPTRGSGAAYEQYF. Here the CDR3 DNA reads TGTGCCAGCAGTCCCACGCGGGGTAGCGGGGCCGCCTACGAGCAGTACTTC.

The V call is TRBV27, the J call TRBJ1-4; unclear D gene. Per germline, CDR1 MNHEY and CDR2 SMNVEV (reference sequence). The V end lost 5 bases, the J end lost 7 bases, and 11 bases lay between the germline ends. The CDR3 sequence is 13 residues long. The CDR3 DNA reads TGTGCCAGCAGTATGGGTTTTCTTGAAAAACTGTTTTTT. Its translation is CASSMGFLEKLFF.